The rows below give T cell receptor beta chains drawn from one sample of a study. MiXCR, run by TCRdb on the 5' RACE reads, gives a single entry per CDR3 protein. The sample holds about 32,000 distinct CDR3 sequences, 27% seen once. Sequenced input: tumor-infiltrating Tregs sorted from the breast tumor. These TCRs come from a female donor with breast cancer. Each CDR3 is given with its conserved first and last residue. A D gene is named only where the DNA matches it firmly. The size entry is marked missing in some rows and otherwise reads once, few, many or a size class.

clone_size	d_call	v_call	j_call	cdr3_aa
many	-	TRBV12-3/TRBV12-4	TRBJ1-1	CASSSVEAFF
many	-	TRBV7-9	TRBJ1-2	CASSSAYGYTF
few	TRBD1	TRBV6-5	TRBJ1-6	CASSFERPGQGNSPLHF
-	-	TRBV6-2/TRBV6-3	TRBJ2-7	CASSYSNEQYF
many	-	TRBV19	TRBJ1-5	CATAPGIGQPQHF
-	TRBD2	TRBV5-4	TRBJ2-7	CASSARTSGNREQYF
few	-	TRBV7-9	TRBJ2-1	CASSFEWNEQFF
-	-	TRBV6-1	TRBJ2-1	CASSDSRPTYNEQFF
medium-sized	-	TRBV7-9	TRBJ2-3	CASSFSAGTDTQYF
few	-	TRBV10-3	TRBJ2-3	CAISEMAGESSTDTQYF
many	-	TRBV20-1	TRBJ2-7	CSARRNVDSYEQYF
many	-	TRBV4-1	TRBJ1-1	CASSQYSLSGLTPNTEAFF
few	TRBD2	TRBV5-1	TRBJ2-7	CASSYSTSAYEQYF
-	-	TRBV5-1	TRBJ2-7	CASSLVGGYEQYF
once	-	TRBV5-1	TRBJ2-1	CASSLGPENGNEQFF
medium-sized	TRBD2	TRBV6-6	TRBJ2-3	CASSSRGVSTDTQYF
-	-	TRBV7-3	TRBJ2-1	CASSFLGGSSYNEQFF
once	-	TRBV20-1	TRBJ2-5	CSASMQTQYF
few	TRBD1	TRBV9	TRBJ2-7	CASSPSGTGNEQYF
-	-	TRBV10-1	TRBJ2-3	CASSGQTEDTQYF
many	-	TRBV27	TRBJ1-1	CASSSLQPGPSEAFF
many	-	TRBV4-1	TRBJ2-1	CASSQDLTYNEQFF
many	-	TRBV10-3	TRBJ2-1	CAISEGARGNEQFF
-	-	TRBV5-1	TRBJ1-1	CASSLGPGMGTEAFF
-	-	TRBV15	TRBJ2-1	CATSSSGQVSPYNEQFF
-	TRBD1	TRBV20-1	TRBJ1-1	CSARGNRGHTEAFF
many	TRBD1	TRBV4-1	TRBJ1-2	CASSQVYGQGAGYTF
medium-sized	-	TRBV6-5	TRBJ2-2	CASSYSGQLSTGELFF
-	-	TRBV29-1	TRBJ2-3	CSVDQVAVADTQYF
-	TRBD1	TRBV12-3/TRBV12-4	TRBJ1-1	CASSLGQGSKAFF
many	TRBD2	TRBV12-3/TRBV12-4	TRBJ2-7	CASTPGGGFYEQYF
few	TRBD2	TRBV24-1	TRBJ2-1	CATSDLAGDYNEQFF
many	-	TRBV29-1	TRBJ1-2	CSVVGVVREGSGVGRINYGYTF
few	-	TRBV24-1	TRBJ1-5	CATSEPGSHQPQHF
medium-sized	TRBD2	TRBV20-1	TRBJ2-7	CSAPVAGGPYEQYF
medium-sized	-	TRBV5-1	TRBJ1-1	CASSLLWTDTEAFF